Each of the 21 T cell receptor beta chains below was sequenced from the same sample in a study of a mutant IDH1 vaccine in newly diagnosed glioma. Produced via immunoSEQ multiplex PCR; TCRdb's table is partial and in-frame only. Of 45,000 to 60,000 clones in the sample, approximately 90% are singletons; the top ten hold around 5.7%. This sample's time point: week 35, safety follow-up. Each dose delivered 300 ug of mutant IDH1 20-mer peptide subcutaneously with imiquimod. These receptors have no identified antigens. The specimen was PBMCs, collected from a glioma patient whose treatment included an IDH1 peptide vaccine. The receptors originated from a woman aged 40-49 years with glioma.

The chain has TRBV6-1 and TRBJ1-2; a possible D gene is TRBD1 (5 bases). Germline loops: CDR1 MNHNS, CDR2 SASEGT. The CDR3 covers 13 residues. Trimming took 6 bases from V and 2 from J, leaving 10 bases between them. CDR3: CASRSTENYGYTF. As DNA, the CDR3 is TGTGCCAGCAGGTCGACAGAAAACTATGGCTACACCTTC.

The chain is built from TRBV2 and TRBJ2-5; D is undetermined. This CDR3 contains 12 residues. Germline V lookup: CDR1 SNHLY, CDR2 FYNNEI. Trimming took off 4 bases at V and 4 bases at J, with 7 bases between the two ends. The CDR3 protein is CASSVGSETQYF. In DNA, the CDR3 is TGTGCCAGCAGTGTAGGGTCAGAGACCCAGTACTTC.

The genes are TRBV6-1 and TRBJ2-1; 9 bases line up with TRBD2. J lost 6 bases, V lost 1 base, and 4 bases had no gene match. The germline V gene encodes CDR1 MNHNS and CDR2 SASEGT. The CDR3 has 15 amino acids. As DNA, the CDR3 is TGTGCCAGCAGTGAAGTCGCGGGAGGGGGCAATGAGCAGTTCTTC. This codes for CASSEVAGGGNEQFF.

The rearrangement joins TRBV28 to TRBJ2-7, with D uncertain. Trimming took off 3 bases at V and 4 bases at J, with 13 bases between the two ends. The germline gives CDR1 MDHEN, CDR2 SYDVKM. The CDR3 has 14 residues. CDR3 amino acids: CASSLHPIGYEQYF. In nucleotides, the CDR3 is TGTGCCAGCAGTTTGCACCCCATCGGTTACGAGCAGTACTTC.

This chain joins TRBV7-8 and TRBJ1-1; D is undetermined. This CDR3 spans 14 amino acids. Trimming shortened V by 5 bases and J by 4 bases, and 14 bases separated the two germline ends. CDR1 is SGHVS, CDR2 FQNEAQ, per germline. CDR3 in DNA: TGTGCCAGCAGCCCCCGGGGTTTGGGCACTGAAGCTTTCTTT. Translated, it gives CASSPRGLGTEAFF.

This clone was recorded once. This chain links TRBV5-5 with TRBJ1-4; 7 nucleotides line up with TRBD1. Germline V gene data show CDR1 as SGHKS and CDR2 as YYEKEE (reference sequence). Losses at the gene ends were 4 bases for V and 8 bases for J; bases not matched to a gene: 14. The CDR3 sequence is 16 residues long. For the CDR3, the DNA is TGTGCCAGCAGCCTGGATGACAGGGTGGGATGGGAAAAACTGTTTTTT. Translated, it gives CASSLDDRVGWEKLFF.

The chain links TRBV4-1 to TRBJ1-2, with no clear D. The CDR3 has 13 amino acids. Germline values: CDR1 MGHRA, CDR2 YSYEKL. The V end was cut by 3 bases, the J end by 3 bases, with 8 bases between. DNA for the CDR3: TGCGCCAGCAGCCAGACTGGAGACTATGGCTACACCTTC. Amino acids: CASSQTGDYGYTF.

V gene TRBV5-8 combines with J gene TRBJ1-5, with D maybe TRBD1 (5 bases). From germline, CDR1 is SGHTS and CDR2 YDEGEE. Trimming shortened V by 4 bases and J by 7 bases, and 15 bases separated the two germline ends. The CDR3 has 14 residues. The CDR3 nucleotides are TGTGCCAGCAGCACGGGACCGAGATGGCAGCCCCAGCATTTT. The encoded protein is CASSTGPRWQPQHF. Looking up the rest from reference TRBV5-8 and TRBJ1-5 gives the full variable domain: EAGVTQSPTHLIKTRGQQATLRCSPISGHTSVYWYQQALGLGLQFLLWYDEGEERNRGNFPPRFSGRQFPNYSSELNVNALELEDSALYLCASSTGPRWQPQHFGDGTRLSIL.

This chain joins TRBV7-2 and TRBJ1-6; TRBD1 might be the D (6 bases). This CDR3 region has 15 residues. Germline CDR1 reads SGHTA; CDR2 reads FQGNSA. Trimming cost V 3 bases and J 6 bases, with 12 bases left between them. The CDR3 DNA reads as TGTGCCAGCAGCTTTGATAGGGGGAGTAATTCACCCCTCCACTTT. Translation gives CASSFDRGSNSPLHF.

The chain joins TRBV27 to TRBJ2-1, with a tentative D call TRBD1 (5 bases). Germline loops: CDR1 MNHEY, CDR2 SMNVEV (reference sequence). The CDR3 loop spans 14 amino acids. Trimming shortened V by 4 bases and J by 4 bases, and 11 bases separated the two germline ends. In nucleotides, the CDR3 is TGTGCCAGCAGTTCCGACCCAGGGTACAATGAGCAGTTCTTC. Protein product: CASSSDPGYNEQFF.

The chain combines TRBV5-6 with TRBJ1-2, with unresolved D. V lost 1 base and J lost 4, with 11 bases in between. This CDR3 region has 14 residues. Germline V gene lookup returns CDR1 SGHDT and CDR2 YYEEEE. The CDR3 nucleotides are TGTGCCAGCAGCTTGTCTCCGGGGTCCTATGGCTACACCTTC. Its protein product is CASSLSPGSYGYTF. The variable domain in full, completed from reference TRBV5-6 and TRBJ1-2, reads DAGVTQSPTHLIKTRGQQVTLRCSPKSGHDTVSWYQQALGQGPQFIFQYYEEEERQRGNFPDRFSGHQFPNYSSELNVNALLLGDSALYLCASSLSPGSYGYTFGSGTRLTVV.

The gene calls are TRBV10-3 and TRBJ1-5; no clear D gene. Trimming stripped 3 bases from V and 3 bases from J, with 6 bases between. Germline CDR1 reads ENHRY; CDR2 reads SYGVKD. This CDR3 region has 13 residues. The CDR3 sequence is CAISEIFNQPQHF. The CDR3 coding sequence is TGTGCCATCAGTGAAATCTTCAATCAGCCCCAGCATTTT.

The rearrangement links TRBV7-2 to TRBJ1-2; TRBD1 matches 8 bases. The germline V gene encodes CDR1 SGHTA and CDR2 FQGNSA. The CDR3 consists of 13 residues. J gave up 4 bases and V 2 bases, and 0 bases lay outside the gene matches. CDR3 nucleotides: TGTGCCAGCAGCTTAACAGGGGGCTATGGCTACACCTTC. It specifies CASSLTGGYGYTF.

This clone is a singleton in its sample. This chain connects TRBV4-1 to TRBJ2-7; possible D gene TRBD2, 5 bases. Trimming stripped 1 base from V and 0 bases from J, with 10 bases between. This CDR3 spans 15 amino acids. Germline CDR1 reads MGHRA; CDR2 reads YSYEKL. The CDR3 region is CASSQAEGSSYEQYF. The CDR3 nucleotides are TGCGCCAGCAGCCAAGCAGAGGGAAGCTCCTACGAGCAGTACTTC.

The chain couples TRBV5-6 to TRBJ2-7, with 9 bases lining up with TRBD2. V shed 0 bases, J shed 6 bases, and the junction held 4 bases outside the gene matches. Germline V gene data show CDR1 as SGHDT and CDR2 as YYEEEE. The CDR3 is made up of 14 amino acids. This CDR3 reads CASSLVGLASEQYF. For the CDR3, the DNA is TGTGCCAGCAGCTTGGTAGGACTAGCGAGCGAGCAGTACTTC.

This CDR3 is CASSYRASNYGYTF. DNA for the CDR3: TGTGCCAGCAGTTATAGGGCGTCTAACTATGGCTACACCTTC. The chain recombines TRBV27 with TRBJ1-2; D unresolved. The V end lost 4 bases, the J end lost 0 bases, and 9 bases lay between the germline ends. Germline V CDR1 and CDR2: MNHEY, SMNVEV (reference sequence). The CDR3 has 14 residues.

This clone showed up just a few times. CDR3 in amino acids: CASSVGVGYRPDSPNYGYTF. The CDR3 nucleotides are TGTGCCAGCAGTGTGGGGGTGGGGTACCGTCCGGACAGCCCTAACTATGGCTACACCTTC. J is TRBJ1-2 and V is TRBV2; TRBD1 might be the D (6 bases). V lost 4 bases and J 0 bases, leaving 27 bases between the germline ends. This CDR3 has 20 residues. Germline values: CDR1 SNHLY, CDR2 FYNNEI.

The rearrangement joins TRBV6-1 to TRBJ1-1, with 7 positions matching TRBD1. After removal of 6 bases from V and 2 bases from J, the junction contained 6 bases not matched to a gene. This CDR3 region has 14 residues. Germline CDR1 is MNHNS and CDR2 is SASEGT. CDR3 bases: TGTGCCAGCAGAGGCGGGACAGCAAACACTGAAGCTTTCTTT. Translation: CASRGGTANTEAFF.

The rearrangement joins TRBV5-1 to TRBJ1-1; 7 nucleotides match TRBD1. The junction had 10 bases not matched to a gene; V was cut back by 4 bases and J by 4 bases. Germline CDR1 reads SGHRS; CDR2 reads YFSETQ. The length of the CDR3 is 15 residues. As DNA, the CDR3 is TGCGCCAGCAGCCGATGGACAGGTGGGCCCACTGAAGCTTTCTTT. Encoded protein: CASSRWTGGPTEAFF.

The gene calls are TRBV19 and TRBJ1-1, with D unclear. The CDR3 has 13 residues. CDR1 is LNHDA and CDR2 is SQIVND in the germline V gene (reference sequence). V dropped 3 bases and J dropped 5 bases, with 10 bases sitting between them. The CDR3 spells CASSIGRETEAFF. In DNA form, the CDR3 reads TGTGCCAGTAGTATCGGCAGAGAAACTGAAGCTTTCTTT. Full variable domain (missing parts from reference TRBV19 and TRBJ1-1): DGGITQSPKYLFRKEGQNVTLSCEQNLNHDAMYWYRQDPGQGLRLIYYSQIVNDFQKGDIAEGYSVSREKKESFPLTVTSAQKNPTAFYLCASSIGRETEAFFGQGTRLTVV.

The J gene is TRBJ1-1, the V gene TRBV5-1, with D tentatively TRBD1 (6 bases). Trimming stripped 4 bases from V and 5 bases from J, with 15 bases between. The CDR3 is made up of 14 amino acids. CDR1 is SGHRS, CDR2 YFSETQ, per germline. The CDR3 DNA reads TGCGCCAGCAGCCAAGAACAGGGACGGACTGAAGCTTTCTTT. Encoded protein: CASSQEQGRTEAFF.